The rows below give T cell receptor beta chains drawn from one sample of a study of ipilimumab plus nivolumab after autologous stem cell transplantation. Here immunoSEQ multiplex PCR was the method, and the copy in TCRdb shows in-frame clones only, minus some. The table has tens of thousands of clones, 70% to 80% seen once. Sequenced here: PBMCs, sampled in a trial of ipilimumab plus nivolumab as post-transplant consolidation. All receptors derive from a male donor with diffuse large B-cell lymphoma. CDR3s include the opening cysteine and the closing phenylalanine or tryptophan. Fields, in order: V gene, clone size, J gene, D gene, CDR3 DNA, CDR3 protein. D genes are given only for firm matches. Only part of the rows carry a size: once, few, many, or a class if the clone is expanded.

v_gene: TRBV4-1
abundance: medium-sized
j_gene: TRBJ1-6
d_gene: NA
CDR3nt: TGCGCCAGCACCTGGGATTTTAATTCACCCCTCCACTTT
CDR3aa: CASTWDFNSPLHF

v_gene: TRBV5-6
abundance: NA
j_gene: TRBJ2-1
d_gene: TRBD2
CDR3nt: TGTGCCAGCAGCTTGGGTAGCGGGAGTATCTTC
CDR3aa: CASSLGSGSIF

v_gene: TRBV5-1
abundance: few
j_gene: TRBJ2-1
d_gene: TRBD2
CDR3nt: TGCGCCAGCAGCTCCCCGGGAGGGAGTGAGCAGTTCTTC
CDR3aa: CASSSPGGSEQFF

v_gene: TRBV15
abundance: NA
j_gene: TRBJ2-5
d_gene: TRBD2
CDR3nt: TGTGCCACAAGTCGACTAGCACAAGAGACCCAGTACTTC
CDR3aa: CATSRLAQETQYF

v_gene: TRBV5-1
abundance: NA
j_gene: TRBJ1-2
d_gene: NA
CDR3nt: TGCGCCAGCAGCCGCGGGGATAGATATGGCTACACCTTC
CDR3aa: CASSRGDRYGYTF

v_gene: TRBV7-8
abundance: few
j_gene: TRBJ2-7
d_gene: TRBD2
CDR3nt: TGTGCCAGCAGCATCTCGGGGGGGACCTACGAGCAGTACTTC
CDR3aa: CASSISGGTYEQYF

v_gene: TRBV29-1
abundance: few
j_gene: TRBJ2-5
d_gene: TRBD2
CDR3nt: TGCAGCGTTGTAACTAGCGGGGGAGAGACCCAGTACTTC
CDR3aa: CSVVTSGGETQYF

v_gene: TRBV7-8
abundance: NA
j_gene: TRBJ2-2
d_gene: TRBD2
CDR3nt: TGTGCCAGCAGCCCAGTAGGCGGAAGAGCGGGATCCGGGGAGCTGTTTTTT
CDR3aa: CASSPVGGRAGSGELFF

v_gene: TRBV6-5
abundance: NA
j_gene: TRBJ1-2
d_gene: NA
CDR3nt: TGTGCCAGCAGTTACTACAGGTCTTATGGCTACACCTTC
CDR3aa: CASSYYRSYGYTF

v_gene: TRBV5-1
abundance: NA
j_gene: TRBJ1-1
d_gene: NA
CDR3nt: TGCGCCAGCAGCGGACAGTTAAACACTGAAGCTTTCTTT
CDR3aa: CASSGQLNTEAFF

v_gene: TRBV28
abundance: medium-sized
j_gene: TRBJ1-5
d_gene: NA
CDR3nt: TGTGCCAGCAGTACACCGGCGTTGGACAATCAGCCCCAGCATTTT
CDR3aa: CASSTPALDNQPQHF

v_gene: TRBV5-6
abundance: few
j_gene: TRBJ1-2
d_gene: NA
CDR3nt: TGTGCCAGCAGCTTGGCAAGCAACTATGGCTACACCTTC
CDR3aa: CASSLASNYGYTF

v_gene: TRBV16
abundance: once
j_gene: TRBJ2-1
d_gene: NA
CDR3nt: TGTGCCAGCAGCCATGGTGAGGGGACGAAAAGCTCCTACAATGAGCAGTTCTTC
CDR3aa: CASSHGEGTKSSYNEQFF

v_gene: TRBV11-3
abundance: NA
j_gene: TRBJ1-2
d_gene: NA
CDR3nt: TGTGCCAGCAGCCCCCAGGTGGGGGCCTATGGCTACACCTTC
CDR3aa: CASSPQVGAYGYTF

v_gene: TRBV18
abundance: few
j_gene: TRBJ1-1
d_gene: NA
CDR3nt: TGTGCCAGCTCACCACAGGGGAACACTGAAGCTTTCTTT
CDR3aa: CASSPQGNTEAFF

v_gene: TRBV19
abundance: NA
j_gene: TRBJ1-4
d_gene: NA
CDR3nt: TGTGCCAGTAGTTCTCGGACAGCTCAGGGGGAAAAACTGTTTTTT
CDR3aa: CASSSRTAQGEKLFF

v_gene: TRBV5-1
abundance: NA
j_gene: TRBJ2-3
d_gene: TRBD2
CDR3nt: TGCGCCAGCAGCTTGGGACTAGCGGGGGGCACAGATACGCAGTATTTT
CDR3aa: CASSLGLAGGTDTQYF

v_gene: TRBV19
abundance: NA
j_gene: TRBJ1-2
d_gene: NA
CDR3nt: TGTGCCAGTACCATCCCGGGGTATGGCTACACCTTC
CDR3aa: CASTIPGYGYTF

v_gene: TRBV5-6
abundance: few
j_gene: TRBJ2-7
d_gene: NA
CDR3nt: TGTGCCAGCAGCCTCGATTATTACGAGCAGTACTTC
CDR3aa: CASSLDYYEQYF

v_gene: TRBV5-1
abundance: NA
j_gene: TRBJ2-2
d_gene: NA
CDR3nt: TGCGCCAGCAGCTTGGCCGAGAACACCGGGGAGCTGTTTTTT
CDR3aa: CASSLAENTGELFF